This passage covers 7 T cell receptor beta chains from one sample sequenced in a study of T cell responses to AZD1222 COVID-19 vaccine. TCRdb's copy holds only in-frame clones and misses some; the assay was immunoSEQ multiplex PCR. The sample includes approximately 77,000 clones, about 92% of them seen just once. The material was peripheral blood, obtained on day 0 of MenACWY control vaccination. Source of these receptors: an adult in good health.

CDR3 region: CASSTRTGAESGELFF. CDR3 sequence (DNA): TGTGCCAGTAGTACCCGGACAGGGGCGGAGTCCGGGGAGCTGTTTTTT. The genes are TRBV19 and TRBJ2-2; 9 bases match TRBD1. The CDR3 is made up of 16 amino acids. Germline V gene sequence: CDR1 LNHDA, CDR2 SQIVND (reference sequence). Trimming cost V 4 bases and J 6 bases; bases outside gene matches: 9. The full variable domain, in which reference TRBV19 and TRBJ2-2 provide the parts outside the CDR3, is DGGITQSPKYLFRKEGQNVTLSCEQNLNHDAMYWYRQDPGQGLRLIYYSQIVNDFQKGDIAEGYSVSREKKESFPLTVTSAQKNPTAFYLCASSTRTGAESGELFFGEGSRLTVL.

V gene TRBV28 combines with J gene TRBJ2-7; unclear D gene. The V gene's germline CDR1 is MDHEN and CDR2 SYDVKM. The germline V and J ends were trimmed by 4 bases and 3 bases, with 7 bases remaining between them. The CDR3 is 12 amino acids. The CDR3 sequence is CASSYPVYEQYF. CDR3 bases: TGTGCCAGCAGTTATCCGGTCTACGAGCAGTACTTC.

This chain links TRBV29-1 with TRBJ1-1; tentatively, D is TRBD1 (5 bases). Germline assignment: CDR1 SQVTM and CDR2 ANQGSEA. This CDR3 is built from 14 residues. V dropped 2 bases and J dropped 0 bases, with 10 bases sitting between them. CDR3 sequence reads: CSVESGTMNTEAFF. The CDR3 DNA follows: TGCAGCGTTGAATCGGGGACGATGAACACTGAAGCTTTCTTT. Combining the CDR3 with reference TRBV29-1 and TRBJ1-1 gives the whole variable domain SAVISQKPSRDICQRGTSLTIQCQVDSQVTMMFWYRQQPGQSLTLIATANQGSEATYESGFVIDKFPISRPNLTFSTLTVSNMSPEDSSIYLCSVESGTMNTEAFFGQGTRLTVV.

This rearrangement joins TRBV28 to TRBJ2-7; D is undetermined. The germline V and J ends were trimmed by 5 bases and 2 bases, with 13 bases remaining between them. Germline loops: CDR1 MDHEN, CDR2 SYDVKM. The CDR3 runs 14 residues. The CDR3 loop is CASSLPTGTYEQYF. Here the CDR3 DNA reads TGTGCCAGCAGTCTCCCTACGGGCACCTACGAGCAGTACTTC.

J is TRBJ1-6 and V is TRBV3-1 (or the pseudogene TRBV3-2), with D maybe TRBD1 (6 bases). The length of the CDR3 is 15 residues. CDR1 LGHDT and CDR2 YNNKEL come from the germline V gene (reference sequence). Trimming removed 4 bases at V and 7 bases at J, with 14 bases between. The CDR3 nucleotides are TGTGCCAGCAGCCTCGAAGGGGGAGGCAATTCACCCCTCCACTTT. Amino acids: CASSLEGGGNSPLHF.

The rearrangement links TRBV6-5 to TRBJ2-7, with a tentative D call TRBD2 (6 bases). V lost 5 bases and J 5 bases, leaving 16 bases between the germline ends. Germline CDR1 reads MNHEY; CDR2 reads SVGAGI. CDR3 size: 14 residues. The DNA for the CDR3 is TGTGCCAGCAGTCCCGGGACTTTCGGCCACGAGCAGTACTTC. It specifies CASSPGTFGHEQYF.

The chain uses TRBV9 and TRBJ1-3; no reliable D call. V shed 4 bases and J shed 3 bases, with 5 bases lying between them. Germline CDR1 reads SGDLS; CDR2 reads YYNGEE. There are 12 residues in the CDR3. The CDR3 nucleotides read TGTGCCAGCAGCCCCGGTGGAAACACCATATATTTT. Protein product: CASSPGGNTIYF.